This entry lists 30 T cell receptor beta chains sequenced from one sample in a study of CD8 T cells in ankylosing spondylitis. In TCRdb, the 5' RACE reads were re-called with MiXCR into one record per CDR3 protein. This sample has 100,000 to 150,000 distinct CDR3 sequences, with over 6.5% found just once. Specimen: blood, either unsorted or a sorted T cell fraction (not recorded which). Receptors were obtained from a male donor with ankylosing spondylitis or in good health (not recorded which).

This clonotype was counted ten times or more. The V gene is TRBV9, the J gene TRBJ2-1; 9 bases are a match to TRBD2. CDR1 SGDLS and CDR2 YYNGEE come from the germline V gene. The V and J ends lost 3 bases and 6 bases, in that order; junction bases with no gene match: 4. The CDR3 spans 14 residues. The CDR3 region is CASSGEGLANEQFF. The CDR3 DNA sequence: TGTGCCAGCAGCGGAGAGGGACTAGCCAATGAGCAGTTCTTC.

This clonotype was found many times. This chain links TRBV9 with TRBJ2-2; D ambiguous. The CDR3 spans 11 residues. In germline, CDR1 is SGDLS, CDR2 YYNGEE. Trimming left V 3 bases short and J 7 bases short, with 4 bases between. The CDR3 spells CASSASGELFF. As DNA, the CDR3 is TGTGCCAGCAGCGCCAGCGGGGAGCTGTTTTTT.

In its sample, this clonotype was seen many times. This sequence joins TRBV20-1 and TRBJ2-5, with 8 bases lining up with TRBD2. Per germline, CDR1 DFQATT and CDR2 SNEGSKA (reference sequence). With 0 bases clipped from V and 5 bases from J, the junction kept 5 bases outside the gene matches. The CDR3 consists of 14 residues. The CDR3, as DNA: TGCAGTGCTAGAGATCCCGGCGGGAGGGAGACCCAGTACTTC. Protein product: CSARDPGGRETQYF.

In its sample, this clonotype was seen many times. The chain couples TRBV7-8 to TRBJ2-1; tentative D call: TRBD2 (6 bases). The germline CDR1 and CDR2 sequences are SGHVS and FQNEAQ. CDR3 length: 15 amino acids. Trimming stripped 1 base from V and 9 bases from J, with 16 bases between. The CDR3: CASSLVSSAGGEQFF. CDR3 DNA: TGTGCCAGCAGCTTAGTTTCTAGCGCTGGCGGTGAGCAGTTCTTC.

This clonotype was seen ten or more times. The rearrangement joins TRBV5-1 to TRBJ2-3, with 8 bases that match TRBD1. Losses at the gene ends were 7 bases for V and 5 bases for J; bases not matched to a gene: 9. CDR1 is SGHRS and CDR2 is YFSETQ in the germline V gene. The CDR3 contains 14 residues. This chain's CDR3 is CASATGEDGDTQYF. CDR3 DNA sequence: TGCGCCAGCGCGACAGGGGAGGACGGAGATACGCAGTATTTT. Filled out from reference TRBV5-1 and TRBJ2-3, the complete variable domain reads KAGVTQTPRYLIKTRGQQVTLSCSPISGHRSVSWYQQTPGQGLQFLFEYFSETQRNKGNFPGRFSGRQFSNSRSEMNVSTLELGDSALYLCASATGEDGDTQYFGPGTRLTVL.

This clonotype was seen ten or more times. The V call is TRBV29-1, the J call TRBJ2-1; no firm D call. V lost 6 bases and J lost 0, with 6 bases in between. CDR1 and CDR2 from the germline V gene are SQVTM and ANQGSEA. This CDR3 comprises 12 residues. Written as DNA, the CDR3 is TGCAGCGTACCTAGCTCCTACAATGAGCAGTTCTTC. Translation gives CSVPSSYNEQFF.

This clonotype has ten or more counts. This rearrangement joins TRBV20-1 to TRBJ2-3; no definite D call. The CDR3 runs 16 residues. Per germline, CDR1 DFQATT and CDR2 SNEGSKA (reference sequence). Trimming took off 3 bases at V and 2 bases at J, with 18 bases between the two ends. The CDR3 coding sequence is TGCAGTGCTAGCCTAGTCGGAGCACTTTCCACAGATACGCAGTATTTT. Translation: CSASLVGALSTDTQYF.

This clonotype has at least ten counts. The V call is TRBV5-1, the J call TRBJ1-5, with D unclear. CDR1 is SGHRS, CDR2 YFSETQ, per germline. Trimming stripped 0 bases from V and 4 bases from J, with 11 bases between. The CDR3 length is 15 residues. CDR3 loop: CASSLDGTLNQPQHF. CDR3 DNA sequence: TGCGCCAGCAGCTTGGATGGCACGCTGAATCAGCCCCAGCATTTT.

This clonotype has ten or more counts. The V and J genes are TRBV15 and TRBJ1-3; the D is unclear. V lost 0 bases and J lost 4, with 4 bases in between. Germline lookup yields CDR1 LNHNV and CDR2 YYDKDF (reference sequence). The CDR3 spans 13 residues. In nucleotides, the CDR3 is TGTGCCACCAGCAGAGATTCAGGAAACACCATATATTTT. Amino acid sequence: CATSRDSGNTIYF.

This clonotype came up many times. The J gene is TRBJ2-1, the V gene TRBV10-3; TRBD1 aligns across 9 bases. The CDR3 has 14 residues. The V gene end was trimmed by 7 bases and the J gene end by 4 bases; junction bases not matched to a gene: 5. Germline values: CDR1 ENHRY, CDR2 SYGVKD. The CDR3 is CAIKGQGLYNEQFF. As DNA, the CDR3 is TGTGCCATCAAGGGACAGGGCCTTTACAATGAGCAGTTCTTC.

This clonotype was detected only a few times. The CDR3 loop is CASSPYSGDQETQYF. The CDR3 DNA reads TGTGCCAGCTCACCATATTCAGGGGATCAAGAGACCCAGTACTTC. This chain joins TRBV18 and TRBJ2-5; tentative D call: TRBD1 (6 bases). Germline-derived CDR1 and CDR2 are KGHSH and LQKENI. The CDR3 runs to 15 residues. V gave up 2 bases and J gave up 2 bases, with 12 bases separating them.

This clonotype was counted ten times or more. The chain employs TRBV4-1 and TRBJ2-4; 7 bases line up with TRBD1. The junction had 8 bases not matched to a gene; V was cut back by 0 bases and J by 0 bases. The germline gives CDR1 MGHRA, CDR2 YSYEKL. The CDR3 is made up of 18 amino acids. CDR3 bases: TGCGCCAGCAGCCAAGATCAAACGAGGGGGCCAGCCAAAAACATTCAGTACTTC. Residues: CASSQDQTRGPAKNIQYF.

This clonotype was seen more than once but under ten times. This chain joins TRBV7-9 and TRBJ1-2, with TRBD1 identical over 8 bases. The CDR3 loop spans 14 amino acids. With 2 bases clipped from V and 8 bases from J, the junction kept 7 bases outside the gene matches. Germline lookup yields CDR1 SEHNR and CDR2 FQNEAQ (reference sequence). CDR3 sequence: CASSLTGQGKGYTF. The CDR3 DNA reads TGTGCCAGCAGCTTAACAGGACAGGGAAAAGGCTACACCTTC.

At least ten counts were recorded for this clonotype. The V call is TRBV5-1, the J call TRBJ2-1, with TRBD2 matching 9 bases. With 5 bases clipped from V and 6 bases from J, the junction kept 6 bases outside the gene matches. Germline V gene lookup returns CDR1 SGHRS and CDR2 YFSETQ. CDR3 length: 14 amino acids. CDR3 sequence (DNA): TGCGCCAGCAGTATGGGACTAGCTCTCAATGAGCAGTTCTTC. It yields the protein CASSMGLALNEQFF.

This clonotype was seen repeatedly, ten times or more. This chain links TRBV7-9 with TRBJ2-2; the match to TRBD1 covers 8 bases. The CDR3 has 17 residues. V lost 3 bases to trimming and J lost 7 bases; unmatched junction nucleotides: 13. Germline values: CDR1 SEHNR, CDR2 FQNEAQ (reference sequence). CDR3 sequence: CASSLGNPDRERGELFF. In nucleotides, the CDR3 is TGTGCCAGCAGCTTGGGAAATCCGGACAGGGAACGCGGGGAGCTGTTTTTT.

This clonotype occurred many times. In nucleotides, the CDR3 is TGTGCCAGCAGCTTAGGGGGACGCGGGTATAGCAATCAGCCCCAGCATTTT. Amino acid sequence: CASSLGGRGYSNQPQHF. This chain joins TRBV7-2 and TRBJ1-5; maybe TRBD1 (5 bases). This CDR3 comprises 17 residues. With 1 base removed from V and 0 bases from J, the gap between germline ends came to 13 bases. Germline V CDR1 and CDR2: SGHTA, FQGNSA.

In this sample, this clonotype turned up a few times. CDR3 protein: CATDRGSNQPQHF. The CDR3 coding sequence is TGTGCCACCGACAGGGGTAGCAATCAGCCCCAGCATTTT. The chain links TRBV6-6 to TRBJ1-5; TRBD1 agrees at 8 bases. Germline CDR1 and CDR2: MNHNY and SVGAGI (reference sequence). CDR3 length equals 13 residues. V lost 10 bases to trimming and J lost 0 bases; unmatched junction nucleotides: 2.

This clonotype was seen at least ten times. J is TRBJ1-3 and V is TRBV5-1, with 8 bases that match TRBD1. The length of the CDR3 is 14 residues. Trimming cost V 3 bases and J 2 bases; bases outside gene matches: 1. Germline values: CDR1 SGHRS, CDR2 YFSETQ. CDR3 nucleotide sequence: TGCGCCAGCAGCTCGACAGGGGCTGGAAACACCATATATTTT. As protein: CASSSTGAGNTIYF.

This clonotype was recorded at least ten times. The V gene is TRBV5-5, the J gene TRBJ2-5, with TRBD1 identical over 7 bases. Germline values: CDR1 SGHKS, CDR2 YYEKEE (reference sequence). V was clipped by 5 bases and J by 4 bases; unmatched bases: 8. The CDR3 length is 14 residues. CDR3 in amino acids: CASSSTRQGETQYF. The CDR3 bases are TGTGCCAGCAGTTCCACACGACAGGGAGAGACCCAGTACTTC.

The chain uses TRBV5-1 and TRBJ2-2; TRBD2 is a possible D gene (6 bases). The CDR3 covers 16 residues. Germline V gives CDR1 SGHRS, CDR2 YFSETQ. The V end lost 2 bases, the J end lost 0 bases, and 11 bases lay between the germline ends. The CDR3 loop is CASSFTGDSNTGELFF. The CDR3 nucleotides read TGCGCCAGCAGCTTTACGGGAGATTCGAACACCGGGGAGCTGTTTTTT.

This clonotype was seen many times. The J gene is TRBJ1-2, the V gene TRBV2; no definite D call. Per germline, CDR1 SNHLY and CDR2 FYNNEI. The germline V and J ends were trimmed by 7 bases and 2 bases, with 11 bases remaining between them. The CDR3 contains 13 residues. Here the CDR3 DNA reads TGTGCCAGCATTCCCACAGAGAACTATGGCTACACCTTC. Translation gives CASIPTENYGYTF.

This clonotype came up many times. One end of the junction varies from germline; a read error may be responsible. The chain links TRBV20-1 to TRBJ2-7; no clear D. The CDR3 is 14 residues long. Germline loops: CDR1 DFQATT, CDR2 SNEGSKA (reference sequence). The CDR3 sequence is CSPRMAGSTYEQYF. The CDR3 nucleotides are TGCAGTCCTAGGATGGCAGGTTCCACCTACGAGCAGTACTTC.

This clonotype was seen repeatedly, ten times or more. The chain employs TRBV6-5 and TRBJ2-3; TRBD2 agrees at 12 bases. Germline-derived CDR1 and CDR2 are MNHEY and SVGAGI. The CDR3 is made up of 16 amino acids. Unmatched junction bases numbered 6, after V lost 4 bases and J lost 4 bases. The CDR3 DNA reads TGTGCCAGCAGTTCTCCGACTAGCGGGAGTCCAGATACGCAGTATTTT. Translating gives CASSSPTSGSPDTQYF.

In this sample, this clonotype turned up many times. The chain recombines TRBV9 with TRBJ2-5; 9 positions agree with TRBD1. The CDR3 runs to 17 residues. Germline trimming cut 4 bases from V and 5 bases from J; bases unmatched to any gene: 15. Per the germline V gene, CDR1 is SGDLS and CDR2 is YYNGEE. The DNA of the CDR3 is TGTGCCAGCAGCTCCCGTTTTTCCGACAGGGGGGTGGAGACCCAGTACTTC. Translated, it gives CASSSRFSDRGVETQYF.

In its sample, this clonotype was seen many times. J is TRBJ2-1 and V is TRBV5-1; 11 nucleotides line up with TRBD2. After removal of 6 bases from V and 8 bases from J, the junction contained 16 bases not matched to a gene. Germline assignment: CDR1 SGHRS and CDR2 YFSETQ. CDR3 length: 17 residues. The CDR3: CASTSRLAGGSGDEQFF. CDR3 bases: TGCGCCAGCACCTCACGGCTAGCGGGGGGCAGTGGGGATGAGCAGTTCTTC.

This clonotype was observed at least ten times. The chain links TRBV28 to TRBJ2-4; the match to TRBD2 covers 7 bases. The CDR3 runs to 18 residues. Germline lookup yields CDR1 MDHEN and CDR2 SYDVKM. Germline trimming cut 4 bases from V and 2 bases from J; bases unmatched to any gene: 14. The chain's CDR3 is CASSSPWGRGVTKNIQYF. Written as DNA, the CDR3 is TGTGCCAGCAGTTCCCCGTGGGGACGGGGGGTCACCAAAAACATTCAGTACTTC.

In this sample, this clonotype turned up many times. The chain joins TRBV3-1 to TRBJ2-5; no definite D call. Trimming left V 3 bases short and J 1 base short, with 9 bases between. CDR3 length: 14 residues. The germline CDR1 and CDR2 sequences are LGHDT and YNNKEL (reference sequence). For the CDR3, the DNA is TGTGCCAGCAGCCAGGGTAAGGGCCAAGAGACCCAGTACTTC. It translates to CASSQGKGQETQYF.

This clonotype appeared a few times. A read error is possible here, since a much larger clone lies one base away. The rearrangement joins TRBV6-1 to TRBJ1-5; TRBD1 aligns across 7 bases. V dropped 8 bases and J dropped 3; count of bases not matched to a gene: 13. This CDR3 has 16 amino acids. Germline V gene sequence: CDR1 MNHNS, CDR2 SASEGT. The CDR3 is CASAPGQHLFNQPQHF. CDR3 in DNA: TGTGCCAGCGCTCCGGGACAGCACTTATTCAATCAGCCCCAGCATTTT.

This clonotype appeared many times. This sequence joins TRBV29-1 and TRBJ2-1; D may be TRBD2 (5 bases). Deletions cut 6 bases from V and 2 bases from J, with 5 bases between. CDR3 length: 11 residues. The V gene's germline CDR1 is SQVTM and CDR2 ANQGSEA. CDR3 in amino acids: CSVGTYNEQFF. In DNA, the CDR3 is TGCAGCGTCGGGACCTACAATGAGCAGTTCTTC.

Ten or more counts support this clonotype. The chain combines TRBV11-2 with TRBJ2-3; the match to TRBD2 covers 12 bases. V trimming: 6 bases; J trimming: 4 bases; junction bases outside the gene matches: 17. The CDR3 contains 19 residues. CDR1 is SGHAT and CDR2 is FQNNGV in the germline V gene. This chain's CDR3 is CASSTPSGGARAPPDTQYF. The CDR3 DNA reads as TGTGCCAGCAGTACTCCTAGCGGGGGGGCACGCGCGCCACCAGATACGCAGTATTTT.